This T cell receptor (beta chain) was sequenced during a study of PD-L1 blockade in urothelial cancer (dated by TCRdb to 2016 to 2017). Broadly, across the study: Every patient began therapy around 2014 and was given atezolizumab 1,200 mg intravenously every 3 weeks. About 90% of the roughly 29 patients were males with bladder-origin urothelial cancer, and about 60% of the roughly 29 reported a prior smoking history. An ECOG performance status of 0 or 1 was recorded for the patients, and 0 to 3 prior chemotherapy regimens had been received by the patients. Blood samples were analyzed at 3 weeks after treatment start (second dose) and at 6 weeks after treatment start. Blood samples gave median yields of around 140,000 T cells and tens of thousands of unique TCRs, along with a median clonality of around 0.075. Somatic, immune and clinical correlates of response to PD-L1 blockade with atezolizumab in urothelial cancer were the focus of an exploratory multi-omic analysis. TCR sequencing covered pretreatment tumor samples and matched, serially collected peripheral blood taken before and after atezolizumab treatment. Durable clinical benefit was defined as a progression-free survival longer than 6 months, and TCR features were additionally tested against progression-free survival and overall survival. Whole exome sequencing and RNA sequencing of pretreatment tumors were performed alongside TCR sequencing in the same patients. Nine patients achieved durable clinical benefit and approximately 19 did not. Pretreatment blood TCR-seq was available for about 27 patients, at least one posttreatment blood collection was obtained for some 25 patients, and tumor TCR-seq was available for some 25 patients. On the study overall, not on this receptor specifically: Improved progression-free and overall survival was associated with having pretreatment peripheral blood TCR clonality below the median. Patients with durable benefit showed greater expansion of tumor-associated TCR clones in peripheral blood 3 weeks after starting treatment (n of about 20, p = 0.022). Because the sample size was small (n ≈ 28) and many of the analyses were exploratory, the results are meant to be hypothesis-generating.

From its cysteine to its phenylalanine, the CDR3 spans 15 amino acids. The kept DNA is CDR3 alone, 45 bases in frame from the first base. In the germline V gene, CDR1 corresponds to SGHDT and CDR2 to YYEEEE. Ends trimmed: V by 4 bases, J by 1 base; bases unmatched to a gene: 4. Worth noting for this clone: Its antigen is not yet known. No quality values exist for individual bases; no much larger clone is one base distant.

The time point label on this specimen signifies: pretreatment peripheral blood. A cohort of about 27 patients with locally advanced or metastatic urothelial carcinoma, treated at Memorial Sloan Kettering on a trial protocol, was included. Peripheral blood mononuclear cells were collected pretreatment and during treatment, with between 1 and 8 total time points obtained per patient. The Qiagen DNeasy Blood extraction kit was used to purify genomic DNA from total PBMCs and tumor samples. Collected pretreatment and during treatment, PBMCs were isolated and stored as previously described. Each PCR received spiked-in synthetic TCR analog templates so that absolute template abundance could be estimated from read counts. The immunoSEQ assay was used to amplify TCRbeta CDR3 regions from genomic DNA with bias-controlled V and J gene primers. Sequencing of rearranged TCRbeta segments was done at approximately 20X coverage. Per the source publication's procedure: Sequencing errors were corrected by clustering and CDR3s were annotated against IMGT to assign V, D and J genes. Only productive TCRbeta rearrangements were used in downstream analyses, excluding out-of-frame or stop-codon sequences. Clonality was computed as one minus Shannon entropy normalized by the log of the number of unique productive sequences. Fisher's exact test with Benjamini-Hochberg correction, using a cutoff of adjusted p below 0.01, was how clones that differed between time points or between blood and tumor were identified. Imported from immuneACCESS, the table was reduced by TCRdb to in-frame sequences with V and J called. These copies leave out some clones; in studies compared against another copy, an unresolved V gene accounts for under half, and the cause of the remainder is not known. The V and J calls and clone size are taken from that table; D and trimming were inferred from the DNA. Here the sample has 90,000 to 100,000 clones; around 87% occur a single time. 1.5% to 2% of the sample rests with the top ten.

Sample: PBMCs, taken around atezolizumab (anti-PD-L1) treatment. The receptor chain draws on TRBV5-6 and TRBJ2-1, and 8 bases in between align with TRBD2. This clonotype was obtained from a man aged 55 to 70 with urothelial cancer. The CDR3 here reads CASSRLAFSYNEQFF. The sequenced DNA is TGTGCCAGCAGCAGACTAGCGTTTTCCTACAATGAGCAGTTCTTC.